The 8 T cell receptor beta chains below all came from one sample that was sequenced in a study of CD8+CD57+ T cells in acquired aplastic anemia. The template for TCR beta VDJ and CDR3 sequence profiling was genomic DNA. In TCRdb, the reads were re-called with MiXCR into one record per CDR3 protein. The data contain 250,000 to 300,000 distinct CDR3 sequences, approximately 58% of them singletons. By flow cytometry, patients selected for sequencing had shown an expansion of CD8+CD57+ cells. Sample: sorted CD4+, CD8+, or CD8+CD57+ T cells (not recorded which) from PBMCs. The receptor set was obtained from a human donor with aplastic anemia.

J is TRBJ1-4 and V is TRBV27; D is undetermined. Between the trimmed V and J ends, which lost 3 bases and 0 bases, there was a span of 8 bases. Per germline, CDR1 MNHEY and CDR2 SMNVEV (reference sequence). The CDR3 is made up of 15 amino acids. This chain's CDR3 is CASSLFGATNEKLFF. CDR3 DNA sequence: TGTGCCAGCAGTTTGTTTGGGGCAACTAATGAAAAACTGTTTTTT.

This clonotype was observed at least ten times. This rearrangement joins TRBV9 to TRBJ2-7; 10 nucleotides align to TRBD2. Germline trimming cut 4 bases from V and 4 bases from J; bases unmatched to any gene: 8. CDR3 size: 15 residues. Germline CDR1 reads SGDLS; CDR2 reads YYNGEE. CDR3 sequence reads: CASSISSGSQYEQYF. In DNA form, the CDR3 reads TGTGCCAGCAGCATCTCTAGCGGGAGCCAGTACGAGCAGTACTTC.

Points on this clonotype: A read error may explain this, as a much larger clone is one base away. V usage is TRBV6-5 and J usage is TRBJ2-2, with 11 bases aligning to TRBD2. With V trimmed by 5 bases and J by 6 bases, 5 bases remained unmatched. Germline CDR1 reads MNHEY; CDR2 reads SVGAGI. The CDR3 runs to 15 residues. This chain's CDR3 is CASSISGGASGELFF. The DNA of the CDR3 is TGTGCCAGCAGTATTAGCGGGGGGGCTTCCGGGGAGCTGTTTTTT.

This clonotype was counted many times. The chain employs TRBV7-9 and TRBJ2-1; 7 bases agree with TRBD2. CDR1 is SEHNR, CDR2 FQNEAQ, per germline (reference sequence). This CDR3 has 15 amino acids. V shed 0 bases and J 7 bases; nucleotides not matched to a gene: 6. The CDR3 reads CASSLAGLLANEQFF. CDR3 DNA sequence: TGTGCCAGCAGCTTAGCAGGCCTACTAGCGAATGAGCAGTTCTTC.

V and J are TRBV10-2 and TRBJ2-5, with 14 bases that match TRBD2. The germline gives CDR1 WSHSY, CDR2 SAAADI. The CDR3 totals 15 residues. V shed 8 bases and J 2 bases; nucleotides not matched to a gene: 4. In DNA, the CDR3 is TGCGCCAGCCGACTAGCGGGGGGGCCTCAAGAGACCCAGTACTTC. This gives the protein CASRLAGGPQETQYF.

This rearrangement joins TRBV7-2 to TRBJ2-7; D assignment may be TRBD1 or TRBD2 (5 bases each). The CDR3 contains 14 residues. Germline values: CDR1 SGHTA, CDR2 FQGNSA. The V and J ends lost 5 bases and 1 base respectively, with 12 bases between them. CDR3 residues: CASSRDGPSYEQYF. The CDR3 DNA reads as TGTGCCAGCAGCAGGGACGGACCATCCTACGAGCAGTACTTC.

A few counts support this clonotype. This chain connects TRBV20-1 to TRBJ2-7; D call uncertain. This CDR3 has 15 residues. The germline gives CDR1 DFQATT, CDR2 SNEGSKA (reference sequence). V dropped 3 bases and J dropped 0 bases, with 15 bases sitting between them. The CDR3, as DNA: TGCAGTGCTAGGTTTTCGATGGGCAGCTCCTACGAGCAGTACTTC. Its translation is CSARFSMGSSYEQYF.

The table lists this clonotype with many counts. The chain recombines TRBV20-1 with TRBJ1-1; possibly TRBD1 for D (5 bases). In germline, CDR1 is DFQATT, CDR2 SNEGSKA (reference sequence). Trimming shortened V by 3 bases and J by 1 base, and 15 bases separated the two germline ends. The CDR3 contains 15 residues. CDR3 protein: CSASGQARGNTEAFF. The CDR3 nucleotides are TGCAGTGCTAGTGGACAAGCTCGGGGGAACACTGAAGCTTTCTTT.